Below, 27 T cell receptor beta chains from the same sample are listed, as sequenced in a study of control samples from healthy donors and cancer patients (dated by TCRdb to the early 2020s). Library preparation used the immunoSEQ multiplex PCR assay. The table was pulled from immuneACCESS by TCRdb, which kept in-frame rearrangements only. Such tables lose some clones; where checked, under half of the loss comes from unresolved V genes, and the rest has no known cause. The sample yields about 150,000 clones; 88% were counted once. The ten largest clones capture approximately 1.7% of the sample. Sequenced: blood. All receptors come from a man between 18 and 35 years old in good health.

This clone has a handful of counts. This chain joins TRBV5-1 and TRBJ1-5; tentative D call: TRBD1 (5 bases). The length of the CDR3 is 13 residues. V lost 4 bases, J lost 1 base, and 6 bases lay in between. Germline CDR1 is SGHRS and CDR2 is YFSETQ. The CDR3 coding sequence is TGCGCCAGCAGCAGGGACAGCAATCAGCCCCAGCATTTT. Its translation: CASSRDSNQPQHF.

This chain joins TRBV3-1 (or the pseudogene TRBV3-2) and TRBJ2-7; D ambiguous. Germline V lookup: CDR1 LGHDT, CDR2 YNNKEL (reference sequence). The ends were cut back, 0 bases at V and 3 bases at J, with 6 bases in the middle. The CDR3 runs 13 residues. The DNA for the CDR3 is TGTGCCAGCAGCCAAGAAAAGTACTACGAGCAGTACTTC. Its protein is CASSQEKYYEQYF.

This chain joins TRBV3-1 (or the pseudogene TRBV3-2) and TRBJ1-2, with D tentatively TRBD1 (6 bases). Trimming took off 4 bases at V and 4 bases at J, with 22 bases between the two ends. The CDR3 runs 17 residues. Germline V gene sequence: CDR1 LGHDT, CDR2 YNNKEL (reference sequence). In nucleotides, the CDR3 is TGTGCCAGCAGCCCGAGCTCTGGAGGGGGAGGACTCTATGGCTACACCTTC. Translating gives CASSPSSGGGGLYGYTF.

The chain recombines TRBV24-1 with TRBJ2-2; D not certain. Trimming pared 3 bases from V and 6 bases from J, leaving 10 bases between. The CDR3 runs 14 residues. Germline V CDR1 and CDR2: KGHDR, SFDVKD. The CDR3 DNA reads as TGTGCCACCAGTGATCCCTCGAGTTCCGGGGAGCTGTTTTTT. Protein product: CATSDPSSSGELFF.

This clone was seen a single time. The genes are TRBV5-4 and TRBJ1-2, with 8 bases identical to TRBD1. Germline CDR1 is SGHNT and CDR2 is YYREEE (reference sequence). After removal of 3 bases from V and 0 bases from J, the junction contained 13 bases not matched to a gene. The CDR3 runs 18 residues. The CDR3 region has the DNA TGTGCCAGCAGCTCTCCGGGACAGGCACTCATACCTAACTATGGCTACACCTTC. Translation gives CASSSPGQALIPNYGYTF.

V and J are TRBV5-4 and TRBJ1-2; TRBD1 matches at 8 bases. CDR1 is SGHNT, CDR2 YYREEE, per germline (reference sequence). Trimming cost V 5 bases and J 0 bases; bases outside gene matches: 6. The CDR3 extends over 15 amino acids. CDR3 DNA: TGTGCCAGCAGTTTCCGGGACAGGCCTAACTATGGCTACACCTTC. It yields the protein CASSFRDRPNYGYTF.

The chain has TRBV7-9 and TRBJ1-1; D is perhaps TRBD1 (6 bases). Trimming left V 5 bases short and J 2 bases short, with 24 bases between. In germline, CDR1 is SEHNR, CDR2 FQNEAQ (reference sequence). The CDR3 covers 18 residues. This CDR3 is CASSPYSGGIGPNTEAFF. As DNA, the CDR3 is TGTGCCAGCAGCCCGTATTCTGGGGGCATTGGACCCAACACTGAAGCTTTCTTT.

The CDR3 DNA follows: TGTGCCAGCAGTTTCCTACCAAGCTCCTACAATGAGCAGTTCTTC. Amino acids: CASSFLPSSYNEQFF. V and J are TRBV27 and TRBJ2-1; D is unclear. Trimming cost V 3 bases and J 0 bases, with 9 bases left between them. This CDR3 contains 15 residues. Germline lookup yields CDR1 MNHEY and CDR2 SMNVEV (reference sequence).

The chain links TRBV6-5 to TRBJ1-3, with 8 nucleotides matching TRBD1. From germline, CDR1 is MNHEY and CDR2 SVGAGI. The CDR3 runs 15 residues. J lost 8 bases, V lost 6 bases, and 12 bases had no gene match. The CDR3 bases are TGTGCCAGCAGAACGGACAGGGAGACCGATTACACCATATATTTT. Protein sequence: CASRTDRETDYTIYF.

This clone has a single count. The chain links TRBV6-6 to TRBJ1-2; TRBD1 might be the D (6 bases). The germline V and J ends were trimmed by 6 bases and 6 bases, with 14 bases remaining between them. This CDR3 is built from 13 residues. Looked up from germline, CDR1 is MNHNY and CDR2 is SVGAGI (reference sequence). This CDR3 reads CASSPQGNNGYTF. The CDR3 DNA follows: TGTGCCAGCAGCCCACAGGGAAACAATGGCTACACCTTC.

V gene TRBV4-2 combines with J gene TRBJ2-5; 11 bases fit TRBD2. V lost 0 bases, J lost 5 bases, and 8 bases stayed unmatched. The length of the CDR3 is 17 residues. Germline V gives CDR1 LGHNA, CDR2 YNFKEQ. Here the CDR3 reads CASSQELAGGLGETQYF. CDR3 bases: TGTGCCAGCAGCCAAGAGCTAGCGGGGGGCCTGGGGGAGACCCAGTACTTC.

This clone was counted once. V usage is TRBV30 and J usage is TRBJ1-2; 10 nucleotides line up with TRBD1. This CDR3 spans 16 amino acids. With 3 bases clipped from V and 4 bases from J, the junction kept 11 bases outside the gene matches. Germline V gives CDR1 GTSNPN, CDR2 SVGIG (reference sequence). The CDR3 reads CAWSRLWTGGTYGYTF. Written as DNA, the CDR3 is TGTGCCTGGAGCCGGCTTTGGACAGGGGGAACCTATGGCTACACCTTC.

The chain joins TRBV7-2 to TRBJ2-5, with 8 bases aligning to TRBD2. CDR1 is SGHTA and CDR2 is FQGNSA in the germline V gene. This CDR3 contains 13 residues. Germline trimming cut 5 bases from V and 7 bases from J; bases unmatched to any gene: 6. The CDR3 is CASSRGGSGTQYF. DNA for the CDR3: TGTGCCAGCAGCCGGGGGGGGTCCGGGACCCAGTACTTC.

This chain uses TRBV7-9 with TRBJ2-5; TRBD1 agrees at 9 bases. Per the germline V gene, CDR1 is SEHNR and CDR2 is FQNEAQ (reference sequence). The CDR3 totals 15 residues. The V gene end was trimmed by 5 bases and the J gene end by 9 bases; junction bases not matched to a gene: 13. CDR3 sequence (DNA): TGTGCCAGCAGCCTCAGGACAGGGGTTGGTGGGGCCCAGTACTTC. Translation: CASSLRTGVGGAQYF. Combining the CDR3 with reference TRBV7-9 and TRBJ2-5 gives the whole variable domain DTGVSQNPRHKITKRGQNVTFRCDPISEHNRLYWYRQTLGQGPEFLTYFQNEAQLEKSRLLSDRFSAERPKGSFSTLEIQRTEQGDSAMYLCASSLRTGVGGAQYFGPGTRLLVL.

The CDR3 DNA reads TGTGCCAGCAGCTTCGTCCCTCTCAGGGGCCTGGAAGCTTTCTTT. Protein sequence: CASSFVPLRGLEAFF. This chain uses TRBV11-2 with TRBJ1-1; TRBD1 is a possible D gene (6 bases). The ends were cut back, 3 bases at V and 8 bases at J, with 19 bases in the middle. CDR3 length: 15 residues. CDR1 SGHAT and CDR2 FQNNGV come from the germline V gene.

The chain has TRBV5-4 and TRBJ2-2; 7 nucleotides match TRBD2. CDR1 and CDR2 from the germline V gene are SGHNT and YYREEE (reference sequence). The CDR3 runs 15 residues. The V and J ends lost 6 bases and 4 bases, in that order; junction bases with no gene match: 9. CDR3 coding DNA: TGTGCCAGCACCCTCTGGGGGGGTGTCACCGGGGAGCTGTTTTTT. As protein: CASTLWGGVTGELFF.

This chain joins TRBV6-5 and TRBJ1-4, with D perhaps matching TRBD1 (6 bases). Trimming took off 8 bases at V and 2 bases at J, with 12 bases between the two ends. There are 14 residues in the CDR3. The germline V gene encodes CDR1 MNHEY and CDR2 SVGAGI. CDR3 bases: TGTGCCAGCCAACAGGGTTCGACTAATGAAAAACTGTTTTTT. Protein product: CASQQGSTNEKLFF.

The CDR3 region is CASSQDLGGEAFF. The CDR3 nucleotides read TGTGCCAGCAGCCAAGATCTTGGAGGTGAAGCTTTCTTT. The rearrangement links TRBV14 to TRBJ1-1; D is uncertain. V was clipped by 0 bases and J by 7 bases, with 9 bases between them. Looked up from germline, CDR1 is SGHDN and CDR2 is FVKESK. The CDR3 length is 13 residues.

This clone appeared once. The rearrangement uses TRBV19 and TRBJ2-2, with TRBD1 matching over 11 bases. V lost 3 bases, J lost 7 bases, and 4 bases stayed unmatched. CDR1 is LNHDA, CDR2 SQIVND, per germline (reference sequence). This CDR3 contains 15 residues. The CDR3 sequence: CASSMWTGGIGELFF. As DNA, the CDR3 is TGTGCCAGTAGTATGTGGACAGGGGGCATCGGGGAGCTGTTTTTT. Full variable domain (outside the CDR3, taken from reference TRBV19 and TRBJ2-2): DGGITQSPKYLFRKEGQNVTLSCEQNLNHDAMYWYRQDPGQGLRLIYYSQIVNDFQKGDIAEGYSVSREKKESFPLTVTSAQKNPTAFYLCASSMWTGGIGELFFGEGSRLTVL.

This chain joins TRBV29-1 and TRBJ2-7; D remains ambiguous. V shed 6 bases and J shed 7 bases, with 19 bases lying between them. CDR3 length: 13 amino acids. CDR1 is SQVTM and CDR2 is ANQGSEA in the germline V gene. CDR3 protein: CSVERELSREQYF. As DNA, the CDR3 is TGCAGCGTGGAGCGCGAACTATCGAGGGAGCAGTACTTC.

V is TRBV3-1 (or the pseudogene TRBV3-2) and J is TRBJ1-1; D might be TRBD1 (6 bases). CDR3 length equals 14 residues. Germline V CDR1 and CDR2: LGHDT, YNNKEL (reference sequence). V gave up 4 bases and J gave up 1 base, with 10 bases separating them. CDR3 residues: CASSRGGGNTEAFF. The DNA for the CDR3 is TGTGCCAGCAGCCGGGGAGGGGGGAACACTGAAGCTTTCTTT.

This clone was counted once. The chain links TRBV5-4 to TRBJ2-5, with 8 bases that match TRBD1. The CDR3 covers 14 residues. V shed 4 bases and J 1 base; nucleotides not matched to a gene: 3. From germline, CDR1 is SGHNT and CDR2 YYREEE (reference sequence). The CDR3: CASSPGQVQETQYF. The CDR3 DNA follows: TGTGCCAGCAGCCCGGGACAGGTCCAAGAGACCCAGTACTTC.

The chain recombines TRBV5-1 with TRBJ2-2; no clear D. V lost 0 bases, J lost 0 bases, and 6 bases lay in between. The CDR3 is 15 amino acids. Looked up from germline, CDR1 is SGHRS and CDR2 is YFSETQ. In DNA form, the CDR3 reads TGCGCCAGCAGCTTGGTTGGAGCGAACACCGGGGAGCTGTTTTTT. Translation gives CASSLVGANTGELFF.

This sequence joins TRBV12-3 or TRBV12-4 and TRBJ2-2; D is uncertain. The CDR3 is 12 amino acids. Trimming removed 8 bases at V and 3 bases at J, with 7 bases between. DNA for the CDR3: TGTGCCAGCCTCCCTGACACCGGGGAGCTGTTTTTT. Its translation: CASLPDTGELFF.

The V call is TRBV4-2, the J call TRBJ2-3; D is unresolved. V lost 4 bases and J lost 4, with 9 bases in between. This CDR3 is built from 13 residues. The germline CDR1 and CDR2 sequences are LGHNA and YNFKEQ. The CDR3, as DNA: TGTGCCAGCAGCCTCATTGGCGCAGATACGCAGTATTTT. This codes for CASSLIGADTQYF.

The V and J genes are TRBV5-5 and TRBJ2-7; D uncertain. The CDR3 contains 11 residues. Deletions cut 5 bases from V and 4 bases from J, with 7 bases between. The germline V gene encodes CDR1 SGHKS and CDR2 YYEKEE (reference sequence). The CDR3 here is CASRLNYEQYF. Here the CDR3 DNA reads TGTGCCAGCAGGCTCAATTACGAGCAGTACTTC.

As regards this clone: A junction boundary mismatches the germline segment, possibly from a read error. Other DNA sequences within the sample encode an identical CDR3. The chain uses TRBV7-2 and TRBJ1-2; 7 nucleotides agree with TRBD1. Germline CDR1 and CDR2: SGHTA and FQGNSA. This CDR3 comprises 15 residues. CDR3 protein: CASSTPTGIGYGYTF. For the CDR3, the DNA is TGTGCCAGCAGCACACCGACAGGGATCGGCTATGGCTACACCTTT.